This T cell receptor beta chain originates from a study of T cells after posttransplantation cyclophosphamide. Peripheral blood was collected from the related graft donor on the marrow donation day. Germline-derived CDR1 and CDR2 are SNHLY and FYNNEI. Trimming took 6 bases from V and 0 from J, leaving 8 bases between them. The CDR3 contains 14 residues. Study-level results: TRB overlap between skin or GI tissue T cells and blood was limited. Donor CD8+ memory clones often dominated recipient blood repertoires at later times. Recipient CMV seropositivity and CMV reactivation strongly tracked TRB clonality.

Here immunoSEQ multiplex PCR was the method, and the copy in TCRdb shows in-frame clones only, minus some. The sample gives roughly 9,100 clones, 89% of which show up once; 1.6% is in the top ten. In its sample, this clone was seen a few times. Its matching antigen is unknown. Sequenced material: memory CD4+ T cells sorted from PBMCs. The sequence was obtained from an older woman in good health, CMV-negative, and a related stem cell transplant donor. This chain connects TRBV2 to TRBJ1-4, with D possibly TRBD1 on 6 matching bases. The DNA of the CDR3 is TGTGCCAGCAGCAGGACAGCAACTAATGAAAAACTGTTTTTT. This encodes CASSRTATNEKLFF.